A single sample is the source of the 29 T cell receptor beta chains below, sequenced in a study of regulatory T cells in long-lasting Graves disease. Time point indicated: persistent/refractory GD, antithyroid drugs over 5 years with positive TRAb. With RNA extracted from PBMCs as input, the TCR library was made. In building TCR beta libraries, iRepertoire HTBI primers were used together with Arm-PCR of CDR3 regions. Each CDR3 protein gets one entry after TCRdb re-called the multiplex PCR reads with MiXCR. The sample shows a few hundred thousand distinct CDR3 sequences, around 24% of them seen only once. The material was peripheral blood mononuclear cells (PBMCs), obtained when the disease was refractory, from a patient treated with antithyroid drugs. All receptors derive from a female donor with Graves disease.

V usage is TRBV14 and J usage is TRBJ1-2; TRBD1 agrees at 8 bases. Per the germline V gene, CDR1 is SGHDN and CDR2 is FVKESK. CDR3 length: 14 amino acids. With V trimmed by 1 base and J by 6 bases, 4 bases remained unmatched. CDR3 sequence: CASSQVARGHGYTF. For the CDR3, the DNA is TGTGCCAGCAGCCAAGTCGCCAGGGGGCATGGCTACACCTTC.

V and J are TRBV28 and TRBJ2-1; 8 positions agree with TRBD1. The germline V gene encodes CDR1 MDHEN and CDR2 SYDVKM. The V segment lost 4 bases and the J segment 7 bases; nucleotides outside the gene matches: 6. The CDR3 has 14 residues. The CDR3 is CASSSGGPLNEQFF. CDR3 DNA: TGTGCCAGCAGTTCAGGGGGCCCTTTGAATGAGCAGTTCTTC.

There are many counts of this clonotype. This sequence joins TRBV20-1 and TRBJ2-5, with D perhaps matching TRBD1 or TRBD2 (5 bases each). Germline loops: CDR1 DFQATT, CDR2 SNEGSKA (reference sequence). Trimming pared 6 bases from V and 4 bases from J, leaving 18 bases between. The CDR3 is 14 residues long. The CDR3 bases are TGCAGTGCGCTCGGGGCTACCGCACGAGAGACCCAGTACTTC. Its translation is CSALGATARETQYF.

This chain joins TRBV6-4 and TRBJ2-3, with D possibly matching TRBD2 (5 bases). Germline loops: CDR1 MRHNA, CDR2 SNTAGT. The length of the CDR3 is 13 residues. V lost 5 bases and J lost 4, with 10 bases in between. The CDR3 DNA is TGTGCCAGCAGTTACGGAGCGGCAGATACGCAGTATTTT. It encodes CASSYGAADTQYF.

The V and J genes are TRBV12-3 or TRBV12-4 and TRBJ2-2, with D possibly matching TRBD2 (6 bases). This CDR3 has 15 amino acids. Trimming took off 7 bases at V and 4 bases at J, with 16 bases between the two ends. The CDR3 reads CASKRGRGSTGELFF. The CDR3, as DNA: TGTGCCAGCAAACGGGGACGGGGGAGCACCGGGGAGCTGTTTTTT.

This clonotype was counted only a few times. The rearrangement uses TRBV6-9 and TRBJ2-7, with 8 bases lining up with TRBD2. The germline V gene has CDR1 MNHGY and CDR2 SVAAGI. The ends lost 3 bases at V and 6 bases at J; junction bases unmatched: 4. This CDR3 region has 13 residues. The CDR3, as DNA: TGTGCCAGCAGTTACCGTCTAGCGGGCGAGCAGTACTTC. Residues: CASSYRLAGEQYF.

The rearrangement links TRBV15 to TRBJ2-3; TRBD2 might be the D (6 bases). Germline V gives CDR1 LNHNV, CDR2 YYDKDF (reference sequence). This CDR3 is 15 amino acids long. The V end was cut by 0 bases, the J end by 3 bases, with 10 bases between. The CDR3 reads CATSRDLEGTDTQYF. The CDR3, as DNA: TGTGCCACCAGCAGAGATTTGGAGGGGACAGATACGCAGTATTTT.

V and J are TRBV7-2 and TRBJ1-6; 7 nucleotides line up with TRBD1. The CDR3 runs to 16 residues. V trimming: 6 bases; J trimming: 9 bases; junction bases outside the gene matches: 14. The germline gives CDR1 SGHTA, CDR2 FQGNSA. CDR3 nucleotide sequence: TGTGCCAGCAGTCAAGAGAGTTCAGGGGGTCGTTCACCCCTCCACTTT. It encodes CASSQESSGGRSPLHF.

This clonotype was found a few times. CDR3 coding DNA: TGCAGCGCACAACAGATGAACACTGAAGCTTTCTTT. Encoded protein: CSAQQMNTEAFF. This chain joins TRBV29-1 and TRBJ1-1; no firm D call. This CDR3 has 12 amino acids. V was trimmed by 7 bases and J by 0 bases, leaving 9 bases between them. Germline assignment: CDR1 SQVTM and CDR2 ANQGSEA.

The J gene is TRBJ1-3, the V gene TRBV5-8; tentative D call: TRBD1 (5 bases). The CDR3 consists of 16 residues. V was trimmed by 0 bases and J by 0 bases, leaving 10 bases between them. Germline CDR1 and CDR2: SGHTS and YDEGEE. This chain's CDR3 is CASSLEAGRSGNTIYF. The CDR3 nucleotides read TGTGCCAGCAGCTTGGAAGCAGGGCGCTCTGGAAACACCATATATTTT.

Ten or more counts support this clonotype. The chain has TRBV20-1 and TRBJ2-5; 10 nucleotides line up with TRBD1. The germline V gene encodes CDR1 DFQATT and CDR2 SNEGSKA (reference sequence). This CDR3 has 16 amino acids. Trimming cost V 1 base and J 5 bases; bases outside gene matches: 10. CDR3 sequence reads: CSARAGGTGVRETQYF. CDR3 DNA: TGCAGTGCTAGAGCTGGGGGGACAGGGGTTCGGGAGACCCAGTACTTC.

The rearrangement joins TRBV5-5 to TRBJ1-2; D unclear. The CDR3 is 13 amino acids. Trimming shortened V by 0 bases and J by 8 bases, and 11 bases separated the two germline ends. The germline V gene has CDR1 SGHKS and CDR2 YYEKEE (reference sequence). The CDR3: CASSLGRPAGYTF. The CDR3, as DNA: TGTGCCAGCAGCTTGGGACGGCCCGCCGGCTACACCTTC.

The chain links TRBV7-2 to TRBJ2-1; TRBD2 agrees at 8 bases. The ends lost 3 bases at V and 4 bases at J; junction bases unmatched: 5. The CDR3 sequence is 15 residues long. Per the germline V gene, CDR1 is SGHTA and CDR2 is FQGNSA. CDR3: CASSFASGRYNEQFF. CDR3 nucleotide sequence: TGTGCCAGCAGCTTTGCTAGCGGGCGTTACAATGAGCAGTTCTTC.

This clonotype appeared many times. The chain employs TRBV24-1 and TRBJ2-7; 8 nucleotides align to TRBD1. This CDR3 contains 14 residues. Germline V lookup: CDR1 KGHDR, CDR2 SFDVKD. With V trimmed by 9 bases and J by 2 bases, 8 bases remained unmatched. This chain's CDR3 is CATPRQGSTYEQYF. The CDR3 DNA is TGTGCCACCCCTCGACAGGGGTCCACCTACGAGCAGTACTTC.

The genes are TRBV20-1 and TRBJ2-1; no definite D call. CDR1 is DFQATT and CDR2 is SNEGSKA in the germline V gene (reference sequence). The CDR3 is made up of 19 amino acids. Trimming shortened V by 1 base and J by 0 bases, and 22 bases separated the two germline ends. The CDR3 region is CSARGDLFGPRSSYNEQFF. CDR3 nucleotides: TGCAGTGCTAGAGGCGACCTCTTCGGACCCCGGAGCTCCTACAATGAGCAGTTCTTC.

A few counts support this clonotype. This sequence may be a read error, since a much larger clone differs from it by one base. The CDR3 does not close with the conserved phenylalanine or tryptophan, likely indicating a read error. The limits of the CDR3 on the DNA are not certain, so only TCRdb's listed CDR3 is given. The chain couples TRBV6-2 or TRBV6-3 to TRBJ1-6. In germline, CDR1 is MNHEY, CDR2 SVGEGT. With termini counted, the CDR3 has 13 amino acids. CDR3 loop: CASSEARGRKDYL.

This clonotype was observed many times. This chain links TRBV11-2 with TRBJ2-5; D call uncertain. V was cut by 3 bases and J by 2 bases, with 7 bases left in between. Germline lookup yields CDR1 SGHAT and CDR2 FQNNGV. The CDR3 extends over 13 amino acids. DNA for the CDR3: TGTGCCAGCAGCTTTCCGGCTCAAGAGACCCAGTACTTC. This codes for CASSFPAQETQYF.

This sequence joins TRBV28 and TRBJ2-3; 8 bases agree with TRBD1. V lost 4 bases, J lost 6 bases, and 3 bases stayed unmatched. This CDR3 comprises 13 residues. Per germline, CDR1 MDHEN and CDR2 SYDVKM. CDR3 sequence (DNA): TGTGCCAGCAGTTCAGGGGGCAGGGATACGCAGTATTTT. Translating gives CASSSGGRDTQYF.

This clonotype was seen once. CDR3 nucleotide sequence: TGTGCCAGCACCAACACGGGGGGGGAGGGCGGAGGCTACACCTTC. It yields the protein CASTNTGGEGGGYTF. This rearrangement joins TRBV7-8 to TRBJ1-2; possibly TRBD1 for D (5 bases). The germline CDR1 and CDR2 sequences are SGHVS and FQNEAQ. Trimming pared 7 bases from V and 8 bases from J, leaving 23 bases between. The CDR3 extends over 15 amino acids.

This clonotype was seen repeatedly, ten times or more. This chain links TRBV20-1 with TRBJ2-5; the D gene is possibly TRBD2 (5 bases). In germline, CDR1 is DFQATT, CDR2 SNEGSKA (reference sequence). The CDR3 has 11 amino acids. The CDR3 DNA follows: TGCAGAACCGGGAACCAAGAGACCCAGTACTTC. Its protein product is CRTGNQETQYF.

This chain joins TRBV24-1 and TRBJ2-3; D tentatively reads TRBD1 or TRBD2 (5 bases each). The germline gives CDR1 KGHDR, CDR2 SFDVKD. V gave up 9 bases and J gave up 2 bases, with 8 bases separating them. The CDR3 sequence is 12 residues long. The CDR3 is CATGTLTDTQYF. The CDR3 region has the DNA TGTGCCACCGGGACGCTCACAGATACGCAGTATTTT.

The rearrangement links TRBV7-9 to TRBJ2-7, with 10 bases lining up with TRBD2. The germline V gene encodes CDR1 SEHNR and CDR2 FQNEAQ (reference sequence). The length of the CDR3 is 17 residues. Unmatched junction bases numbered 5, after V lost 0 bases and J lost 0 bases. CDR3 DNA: TGTGCCAGCAGCTTAGCGACTAGCGGGTTAAGCTCCTACGAGCAGTACTTC. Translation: CASSLATSGLSSYEQYF.

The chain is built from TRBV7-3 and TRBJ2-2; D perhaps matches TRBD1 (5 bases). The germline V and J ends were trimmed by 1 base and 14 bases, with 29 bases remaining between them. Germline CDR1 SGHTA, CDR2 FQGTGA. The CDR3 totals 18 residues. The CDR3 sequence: CASSLSPSRTSSQGVLFF. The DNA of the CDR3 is TGTGCCAGCAGCTTAAGCCCCTCCCGGACATCATCCCAAGGGGTACTGTTTTTT.

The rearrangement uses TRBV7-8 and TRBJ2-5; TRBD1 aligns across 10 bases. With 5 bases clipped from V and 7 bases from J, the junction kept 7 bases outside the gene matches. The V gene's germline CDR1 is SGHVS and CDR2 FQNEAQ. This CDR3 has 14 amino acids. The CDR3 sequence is CASSPRTGGVTQYF. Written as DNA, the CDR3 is TGTGCCAGCAGCCCCCGGACAGGGGGAGTGACCCAGTACTTC.

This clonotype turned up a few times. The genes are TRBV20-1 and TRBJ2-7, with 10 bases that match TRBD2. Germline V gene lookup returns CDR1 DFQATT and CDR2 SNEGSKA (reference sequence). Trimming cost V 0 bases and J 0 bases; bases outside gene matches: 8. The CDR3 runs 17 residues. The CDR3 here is CSARDQLAGRSSYEQYF. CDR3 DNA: TGCAGTGCTAGAGATCAACTAGCGGGAAGAAGCTCCTACGAGCAGTACTTC.

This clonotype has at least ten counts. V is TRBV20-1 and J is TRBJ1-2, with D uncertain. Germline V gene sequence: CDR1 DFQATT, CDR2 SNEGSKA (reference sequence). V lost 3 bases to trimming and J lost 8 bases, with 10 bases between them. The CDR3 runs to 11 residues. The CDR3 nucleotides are TGCAGTGCTAGTAACCTGGAGGGCTACACCTTC. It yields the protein CSASNLEGYTF.

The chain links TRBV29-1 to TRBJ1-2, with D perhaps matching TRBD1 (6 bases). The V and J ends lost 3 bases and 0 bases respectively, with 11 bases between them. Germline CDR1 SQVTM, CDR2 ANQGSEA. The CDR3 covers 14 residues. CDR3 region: CSVDGQGSNYGYTF. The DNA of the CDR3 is TGCAGCGTTGACGGGCAGGGGTCTAACTATGGCTACACCTTC.

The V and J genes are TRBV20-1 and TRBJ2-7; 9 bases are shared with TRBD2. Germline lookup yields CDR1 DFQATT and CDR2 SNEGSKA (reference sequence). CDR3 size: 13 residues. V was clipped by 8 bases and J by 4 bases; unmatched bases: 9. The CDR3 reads CSLSGRTAYEQYF. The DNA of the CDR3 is TGCAGTCTAAGCGGGAGGACAGCTTACGAGCAGTACTTC.

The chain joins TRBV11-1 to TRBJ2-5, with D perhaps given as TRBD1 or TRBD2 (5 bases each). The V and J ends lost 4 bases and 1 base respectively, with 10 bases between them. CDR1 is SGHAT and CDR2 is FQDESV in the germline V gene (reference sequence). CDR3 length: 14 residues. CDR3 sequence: CASSWSGTQETQYF. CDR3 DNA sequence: TGTGCCAGCAGCTGGTCCGGGACCCAAGAGACCCAGTACTTC.